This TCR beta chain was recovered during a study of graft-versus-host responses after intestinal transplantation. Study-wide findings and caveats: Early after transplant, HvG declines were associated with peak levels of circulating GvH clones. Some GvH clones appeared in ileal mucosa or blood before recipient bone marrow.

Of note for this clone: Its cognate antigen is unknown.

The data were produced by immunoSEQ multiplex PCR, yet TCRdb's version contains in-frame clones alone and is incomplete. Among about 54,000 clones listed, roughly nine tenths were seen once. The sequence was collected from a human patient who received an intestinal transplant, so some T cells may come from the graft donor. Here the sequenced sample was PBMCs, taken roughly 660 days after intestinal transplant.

Written as DNA, the CDR3 is TGTGCCAGCTCACCAGTTTCCCGACTAGCGGGGTTCCCGAGGGAGACCCAGTACTTC. Residues: CASSPVSRLAGFPRETQYF. This rearrangement joins TRBV18 to TRBJ2-5; 11 bases map to TRBD2. The germline V gene has CDR1 KGHSH and CDR2 LQKENI. V gave up 2 bases and J gave up 5 bases; unmatched junction bases: 16. This CDR3 is built from 19 residues.